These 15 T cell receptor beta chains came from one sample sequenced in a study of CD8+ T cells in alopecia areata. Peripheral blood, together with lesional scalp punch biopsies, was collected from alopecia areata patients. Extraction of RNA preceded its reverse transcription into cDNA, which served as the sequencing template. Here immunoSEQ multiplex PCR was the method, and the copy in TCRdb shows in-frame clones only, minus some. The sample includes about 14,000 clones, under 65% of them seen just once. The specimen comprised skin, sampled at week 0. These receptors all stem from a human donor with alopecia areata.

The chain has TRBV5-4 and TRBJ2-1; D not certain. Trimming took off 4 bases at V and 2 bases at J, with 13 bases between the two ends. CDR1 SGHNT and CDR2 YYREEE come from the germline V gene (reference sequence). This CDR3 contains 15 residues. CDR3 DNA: TGTGCCAGCAGCCACGACCGAGGAACCTACAATGAGCAGTTCTTC. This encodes CASSHDRGTYNEQFF.

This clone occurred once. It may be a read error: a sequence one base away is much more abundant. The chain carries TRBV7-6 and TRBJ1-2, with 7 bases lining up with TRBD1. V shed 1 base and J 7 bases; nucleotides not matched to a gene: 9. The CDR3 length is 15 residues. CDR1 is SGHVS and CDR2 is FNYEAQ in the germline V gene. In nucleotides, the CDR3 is TGTGCCAGCAGCTTAGTACTGCGAGGGGGCGGTGGCTACACCTTC. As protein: CASSLVLRGGGGYTF.

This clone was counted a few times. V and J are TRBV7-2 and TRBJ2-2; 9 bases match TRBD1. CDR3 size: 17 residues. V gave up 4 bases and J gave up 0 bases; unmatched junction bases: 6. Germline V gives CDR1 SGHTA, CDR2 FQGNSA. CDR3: CASSSGTGYANTGELFF. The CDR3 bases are TGTGCCAGCAGCTCCGGGACAGGGTACGCGAACACCGGGGAGCTGTTTTTT.

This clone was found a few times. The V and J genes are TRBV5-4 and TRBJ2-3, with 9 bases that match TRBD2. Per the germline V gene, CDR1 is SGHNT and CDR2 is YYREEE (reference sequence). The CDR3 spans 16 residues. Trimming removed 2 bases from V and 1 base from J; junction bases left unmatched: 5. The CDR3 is CASSFPSGGRTDTQYF. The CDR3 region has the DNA TGTGCCAGCAGCTTCCCCAGCGGGGGGCGCACAGATACGCAGTATTTT. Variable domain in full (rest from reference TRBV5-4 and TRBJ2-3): ETGVTQSPTHLIKTRGQQVTLRCSSQSGHNTVSWYQQALGQGPQFIFQYYREEENGRGNFPPRFSGLQFPNYSSELNVNALELDDSALYLCASSFPSGGRTDTQYFGPGTRLTVL.

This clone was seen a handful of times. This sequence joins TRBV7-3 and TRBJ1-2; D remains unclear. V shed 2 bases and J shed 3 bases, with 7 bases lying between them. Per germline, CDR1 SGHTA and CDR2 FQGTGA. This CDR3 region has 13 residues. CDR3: CASSLGQDYGYTF. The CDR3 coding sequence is TGTGCCAGCAGCTTAGGTCAGGACTATGGCTACACCTTC.

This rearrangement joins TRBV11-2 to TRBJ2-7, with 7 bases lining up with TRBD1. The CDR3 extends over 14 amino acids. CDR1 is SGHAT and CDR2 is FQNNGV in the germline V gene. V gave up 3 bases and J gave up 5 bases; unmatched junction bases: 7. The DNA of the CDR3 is TGTGCCAGCAGCTTTTACAGGGGACGCCACGAGCAGTACTTC. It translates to CASSFYRGRHEQYF.

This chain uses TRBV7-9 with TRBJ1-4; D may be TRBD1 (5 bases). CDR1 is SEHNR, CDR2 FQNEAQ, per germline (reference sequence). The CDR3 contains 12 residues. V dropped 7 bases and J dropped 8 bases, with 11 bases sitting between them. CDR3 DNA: TGTGCCAGCACCCTCTGGGGGGAAAAACTGTTTTTT. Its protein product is CASTLWGEKLFF.

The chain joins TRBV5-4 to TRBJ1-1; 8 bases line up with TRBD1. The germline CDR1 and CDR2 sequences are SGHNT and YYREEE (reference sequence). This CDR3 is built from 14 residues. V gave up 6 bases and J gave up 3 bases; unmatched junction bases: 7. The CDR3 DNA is TGTGCCAGCATTGCAGGGGGCACTGACACTGAAGCTTTCTTT. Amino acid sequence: CASIAGGTDTEAFF.

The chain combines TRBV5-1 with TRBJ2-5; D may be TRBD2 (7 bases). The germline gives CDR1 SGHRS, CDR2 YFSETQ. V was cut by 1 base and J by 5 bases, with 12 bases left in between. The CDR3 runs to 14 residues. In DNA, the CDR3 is TGCGCCAGCAGCTTGCGGGGGGCCGACGAGACCCAGTACTTC. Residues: CASSLRGADETQYF.

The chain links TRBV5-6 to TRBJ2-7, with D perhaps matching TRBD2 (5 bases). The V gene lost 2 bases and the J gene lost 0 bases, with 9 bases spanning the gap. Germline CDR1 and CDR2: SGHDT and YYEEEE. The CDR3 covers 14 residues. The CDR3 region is CASSFRGSSYEQYF. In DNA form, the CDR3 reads TGTGCCAGCAGCTTTCGAGGGAGCTCCTACGAGCAGTACTTC.

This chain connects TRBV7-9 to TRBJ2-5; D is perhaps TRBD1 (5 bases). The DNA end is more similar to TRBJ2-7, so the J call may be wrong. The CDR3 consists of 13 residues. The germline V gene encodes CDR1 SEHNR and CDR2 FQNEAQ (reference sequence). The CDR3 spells CASSWAGSGEQYF. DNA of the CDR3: TGTGCCAGCAGCTGGGCAGGGTCAGGCGAGCAGTACTTC.

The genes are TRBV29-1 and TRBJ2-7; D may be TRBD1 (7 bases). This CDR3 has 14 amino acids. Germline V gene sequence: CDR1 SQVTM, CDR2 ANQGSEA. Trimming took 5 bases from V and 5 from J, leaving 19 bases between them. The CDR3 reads CSVLGGRGRDEQYF. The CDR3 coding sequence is TGCAGCGTTCTGGGGGGTAGGGGGCGCGACGAGCAGTACTTC.

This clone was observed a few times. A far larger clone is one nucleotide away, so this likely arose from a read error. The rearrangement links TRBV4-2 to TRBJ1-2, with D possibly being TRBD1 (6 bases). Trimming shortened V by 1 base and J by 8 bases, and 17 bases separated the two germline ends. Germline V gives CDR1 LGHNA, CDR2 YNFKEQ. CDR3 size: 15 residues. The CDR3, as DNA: TGTGCCAGCAGCCAAGGAACGGACAGAGGGTGGGGCTACACCTTC. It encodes CASSQGTDRGWGYTF.

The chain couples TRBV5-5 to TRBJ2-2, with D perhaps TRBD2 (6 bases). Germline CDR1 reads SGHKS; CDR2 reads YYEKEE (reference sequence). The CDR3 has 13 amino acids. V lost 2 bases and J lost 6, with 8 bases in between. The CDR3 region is CASSFPSAGELFF. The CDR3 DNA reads TGTGCCAGCAGCTTTCCTAGCGCCGGGGAGCTGTTTTTT.

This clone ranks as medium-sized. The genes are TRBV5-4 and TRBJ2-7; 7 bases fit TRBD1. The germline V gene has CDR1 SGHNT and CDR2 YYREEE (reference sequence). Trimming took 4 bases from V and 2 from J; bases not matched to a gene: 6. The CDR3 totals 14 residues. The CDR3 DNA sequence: TGTGCCAGCAGCCCCGACAGGGTAGCCTACGAGCAGTACTTC. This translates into CASSPDRVAYEQYF.